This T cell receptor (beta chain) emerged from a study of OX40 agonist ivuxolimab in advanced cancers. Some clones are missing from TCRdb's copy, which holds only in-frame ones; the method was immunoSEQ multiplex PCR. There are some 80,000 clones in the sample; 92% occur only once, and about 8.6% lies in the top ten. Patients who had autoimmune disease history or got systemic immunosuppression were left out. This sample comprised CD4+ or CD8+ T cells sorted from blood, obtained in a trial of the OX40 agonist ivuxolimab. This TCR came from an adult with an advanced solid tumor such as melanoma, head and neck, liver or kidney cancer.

This CDR3 reads CASSLEGKLAGPREVQFF. In DNA form, the CDR3 reads TGTGCCAGCAGCTTAGAGGGGAAACTAGCGGGACCCAGGGAAGTGCAGTTCTTC. This chain links TRBV7-8 with TRBJ2-1, with 10 bases aligning to TRBD2. The CDR3 spans 18 residues. The germline CDR1 and CDR2 sequences are SGHVS and FQNEAQ. Unmatched junction bases numbered 18, after V lost 1 base and J lost 12 bases.